These 17 T cell receptor beta chains were all obtained from the same sample, sequenced in a study of T cells in Graves' hyperthyroidism and ophthalmopathy. TCR beta CDR3 regions were amplified from RNA transcripts. In the first-round RT-PCR of the TCR CDR3, the HTBI primer set was used. TCRdb analysed the multiplex PCR reads with MiXCR anew, one entry per CDR3 protein. The data contain hundreds of thousands of distinct CDR3 sequences, less than 25% of them seen just once; the ten biggest clones take up more than 30%. Sequencing used blood. Source of these receptors: a man aged 25 to 45 with Graves' ophthalmopathy.

Only one count was recorded for this clonotype. The chain carries TRBV12-3 or TRBV12-4 and TRBJ2-2; 8 bases are shared with TRBD1. The CDR3 sequence is 16 residues long. V dropped 6 bases and J dropped 3; count of bases not matched to a gene: 9. The CDR3 region is CASSRGQGGDTGELFF. CDR3 in DNA: TGTGCCAGCAGCAGAGGACAGGGAGGAGACACCGGGGAGCTGTTTTTT.

The V call is TRBV12-3 or TRBV12-4, the J call TRBJ2-7, with D perhaps TRBD2 (6 bases). This CDR3 contains 14 residues. Trimming stripped 6 bases from V and 7 bases from J, with 19 bases between. The CDR3: CASRTTEGYNEQYF. CDR3 nucleotides: TGTGCCAGCAGAACCACGGAGGGCTACAATGAGCAGTACTTC.

This clonotype was detected once. The genes are TRBV27 and TRBJ2-5; 8 nucleotides align to TRBD2. The CDR3 has 16 amino acids. Germline trimming cut 6 bases from V and 4 bases from J; bases unmatched to any gene: 13. The V gene's germline CDR1 is MNHEY and CDR2 SMNVEV (reference sequence). The chain's CDR3 is CASSGLTGGPGETQYF. As DNA, the CDR3 is TGTGCCAGCAGCGGACTAACGGGAGGGCCCGGAGAGACCCAGTACTTC.

This sequence joins TRBV30 and TRBJ2-7, with D uncertain. Germline loops: CDR1 GTSNPN, CDR2 SVGIG (reference sequence). CDR3 length equals 13 residues. V gave up 0 bases and J gave up 5 bases, with 11 bases separating them. CDR3 DNA sequence: TGTGCCTGGAGTGTATCGGGTACGGACGAGCAGTACTTC. As protein: CAWSVSGTDEQYF.

Regarding this clonotype: Being one base from a much bigger clone, this may be a read error. For the CDR3, the DNA is TGTGCCAGCAGTCCCGGGACAGGGAAGAACGAGCAGTACTTC. It is translated as CASSPGTGKNEQYF. V is TRBV6-1 and J is TRBJ2-7; 9 bases are shared with TRBD1. The CDR3 covers 14 residues. Trimming took 5 bases from V and 5 from J; bases not matched to a gene: 7. Germline CDR1 MNHNS, CDR2 SASEGT.

The V and J genes are TRBV27 and TRBJ1-6, with D unclear. V gave up 7 bases and J gave up 6 bases, with 16 bases separating them. CDR3 length equals 15 residues. The germline V gene has CDR1 MNHEY and CDR2 SMNVEV (reference sequence). The CDR3 nucleotides read TGTGCCAGCACCACATACACTGGATTTAATTCACCCCTCCACTTT. It encodes CASTTYTGFNSPLHF.

This clonotype was seen ten or more times. The V and J genes are TRBV28 and TRBJ2-7; 11 bases line up with TRBD2. Germline CDR1 MDHEN, CDR2 SYDVKM. The CDR3 contains 15 residues. Trimming cost V 7 bases and J 4 bases; bases outside gene matches: 9. CDR3 sequence: CASKGGIAGGYEQYF. DNA of the CDR3: TGTGCCAGCAAAGGCGGGATAGCGGGAGGGTACGAGCAGTACTTC.

There are a few counts of this clonotype. The chain links TRBV9 to TRBJ2-5; possible D gene TRBD2, 6 bases. Deletions cut 3 bases from V and 0 bases from J, with 12 bases between. The CDR3 sequence is 15 residues long. From germline, CDR1 is SGDLS and CDR2 YYNGEE. The CDR3 bases are TGTGCCAGCAGCGATGGTAGCGGCAACCAAGAGACCCAGTACTTC. Translation: CASSDGSGNQETQYF.

This rearrangement joins TRBV30 to TRBJ1-2; 10 nucleotides agree with TRBD1. Germline V CDR1 and CDR2: GTSNPN, SVGIG (reference sequence). There are 12 residues in the CDR3. With 4 bases clipped from V and 12 bases from J, the junction kept 8 bases outside the gene matches. The CDR3 reads CAWNTGQGVNTF. The CDR3 DNA follows: TGTGCCTGGAACACAGGACAGGGGGTTAACACCTTC. Full variable domain (remainder filled in from reference TRBV30 and TRBJ1-2): SQTIHQWPATLVQPVGSPLSLECTVEGTSNPNLYWYRQAAGRGLQLLFYSVGIGQISSEVPQNLSASRPQDRQFILSSKKLLLSDSGFYLCAWNTGQGVNTFGSGTRLTVV.

For this clonotype: A junction boundary mismatches the germline segment, possibly from a read error. CDR3 in amino acids: CASKPQDRVCYNEQFF. The CDR3 nucleotides read TGCGCCAGCAAGCCCCAGGACAGAGTATGTTACAATGAGCAGTTCTTC. The rearrangement links TRBV6-1 to TRBJ2-1, with D maybe TRBD1 (6 bases). The CDR3 is 16 residues long. Germline V lookup: CDR1 MNHNS, CDR2 SASEGT.

This clonotype appeared many times. The V and J genes are TRBV5-6 and TRBJ2-1; 8 nucleotides agree with TRBD1. The germline V gene has CDR1 SGHDT and CDR2 YYEEEE. V lost 0 bases and J lost 6; bases outside the gene matches: 5. The CDR3 loop spans 15 amino acids. The CDR3 DNA follows: TGTGCCAGCAGCTTGGTGGACAGGGCGACCAATGAGCAGTTCTTC. It encodes CASSLVDRATNEQFF.

This clonotype was detected a few times. CDR3 coding DNA: TGCAGTGCTAGAGAACAAGCGGTTGAGCAGTTCTTC. This sequence encodes CSAREQAVEQFF. The chain joins TRBV20-1 to TRBJ2-1, with D maybe TRBD2 (5 bases). This CDR3 spans 12 amino acids. Trimming cost V 0 bases and J 9 bases, with 9 bases left between them. From germline, CDR1 is DFQATT and CDR2 SNEGSKA (reference sequence).

This clonotype was seen more than once but under ten times. The V and J genes are TRBV19 and TRBJ1-1; maybe TRBD1 (5 bases). The CDR3 has 12 amino acids. Germline CDR1 is LNHDA and CDR2 is SQIVND (reference sequence). V was pared by 6 bases and J by 8 bases, with 13 bases between. As DNA, the CDR3 is TGTGCCAGTAGCATGACAGTTTCCGAAGCTTTCTTT. It specifies CASSMTVSEAFF. Variable domain in full (rest from reference TRBV19 and TRBJ1-1): DGGITQSPKYLFRKEGQNVTLSCEQNLNHDAMYWYRQDPGQGLRLIYYSQIVNDFQKGDIAEGYSVSREKKESFPLTVTSAQKNPTAFYLCASSMTVSEAFFGQGTRLTVV.

In this sample, this clonotype turned up a few times. This chain connects TRBV29-1 to TRBJ1-1; D unclear. Germline assignment: CDR1 SQVTM and CDR2 ANQGSEA. V lost 4 bases and J 5 bases, leaving 14 bases between the germline ends. The length of the CDR3 is 13 residues. CDR3 bases: TGCAGCGTTGCACACCGGAAAGGGACTGAAGCTTTCTTT. Its translation: CSVAHRKGTEAFF.

This clonotype was counted ten times or more. The chain is built from TRBV6-1 and TRBJ2-2, with 11 nucleotides matching TRBD2. Germline CDR1 MNHNS, CDR2 SASEGT. Trimming removed 1 base from V and 7 bases from J; junction bases left unmatched: 17. This CDR3 has 20 amino acids. The CDR3 nucleotides are TGTGCCAGCAGTGAAGGGCAAGGGGGACCCGGACTAGCGGGCCACGGGGAGCTGTTTTTT. Protein product: CASSEGQGGPGLAGHGELFF.

This sequence joins TRBV5-1 and TRBJ2-1; maybe TRBD2 (5 bases). The CDR3 runs 16 residues. The V gene's germline CDR1 is SGHRS and CDR2 YFSETQ. Trimming pared 4 bases from V and 0 bases from J, leaving 14 bases between. CDR3 nucleotide sequence: TGCGCCAGCAGCGGAGCGGTTAGCTTCTCCTACAATGAGCAGTTCTTC. This encodes CASSGAVSFSYNEQFF.

Remarks on this clonotype: A much more abundant neighbour one base away suggests this may be a read error. The rearrangement joins TRBV30 to TRBJ2-7, with a weak D call TRBD1 (6 bases). The DNA matches TRBJ2-1 better at its end, which makes the J call doubtful. Germline CDR1 GTSNPN, CDR2 SVGIG (reference sequence). CDR3 length: 13 amino acids. CDR3 bases: TGTGCCTGGAGGTGGGGGCAGAACTACGAGCAGTTCTTC. Amino acid sequence: CAWRWGQNYEQFF.